This T cell receptor beta chain was recorded in a study of T-cell reconstitution after alpha-beta-depleted transplantation in children. V was pared by 3 bases and J by 8 bases, with 13 bases between. The germline CDR1 and CDR2 sequences are SEHNR and FQNEAQ (reference sequence). This CDR3 spans 13 amino acids. It was with unique molecular identifiers that the TCRbeta library was prepared. TCRdb reprocessed the PCR reads via MiXCR and lists one record per CDR3 protein. The table records about 410,000 distinct CDR3 sequences, roughly 20% of them present only once. The chain uses TRBV7-9 and TRBJ1-2; D unclear. The source of this sequence is a human donor who donated a stem cell graft to a child with acute myeloid leukemia. Sequenced material: PBMCs from the stem cell graft donor, taken from the stem cell graft. The CDR3 protein is CASSFGFEAGYTF. CDR3 nucleotide sequence: TGTGCCAGCAGCTTCGGTTTTGAAGCGGGCTACACCTTC. Full variable domain (outside the CDR3, taken from reference TRBV7-9 and TRBJ1-2): DTGVSQNPRHKITKRGQNVTFRCDPISEHNRLYWYRQTLGQGPEFLTYFQNEAQLEKSRLLSDRFSAERPKGSFSTLEIQRTEQGDSAMYLCASSFGFEAGYTFGSGTRLTVV.